This entry lists 30 T cell receptor beta chains sequenced from one sample in a study of blood T cell repertoires in COVID-19. Method: immunoSEQ multiplex PCR; TCRdb's copy keeps in-frame clones and lacks some. The sample has about 330,000 clones, 65% to 90% seen once. The specimen sequenced was PBMCs or T cells enriched from blood (not recorded which). The receptors stem from a woman aged 18-29 years who had recovered from COVID-19.

V usage is TRBV10-3 and J usage is TRBJ1-2; 10 nucleotides agree with TRBD1. The CDR3 has 13 residues. Trimming removed 6 bases from V and 2 bases from J; junction bases left unmatched: 0. Germline values: CDR1 ENHRY, CDR2 SYGVKD. CDR3 loop: CAIRTGGNYGYTF. The CDR3 DNA sequence: TGTGCCATCAGGACAGGGGGCAACTATGGCTACACCTTC.

The chain combines TRBV6-5 with TRBJ2-3, with 10 bases that match TRBD1. In germline, CDR1 is MNHEY, CDR2 SVGAGI. The J segment lost 3 bases and the V segment lost 4 bases, leaving 4 bases of the junction unmatched. This CDR3 spans 15 amino acids. CDR3 loop: CASSSPGQGTDTQYF. CDR3 nucleotides: TGTGCCAGCAGTTCTCCGGGACAGGGGACAGATACGCAGTATTTT.

The chain joins TRBV7-9 to TRBJ1-5, with D tentatively TRBD1 (5 bases). The CDR3 spans 18 residues. The ends were cut back, 1 base at V and 0 bases at J, with 16 bases in the middle. Germline lookup yields CDR1 SEHNR and CDR2 FQNEAQ (reference sequence). CDR3 bases: TGTGCCAGCAGCTTAGGTCGCACAAAAGGGGATAGCAATCAGCCCCAGCATTTT. Its protein is CASSLGRTKGDSNQPQHF.

This sequence joins TRBV18 and TRBJ2-1; 8 bases line up with TRBD2. The trim removed 2 bases at V and 4 bases at J, leaving 4 bases unmatched. The germline gives CDR1 KGHSH, CDR2 LQKENI. CDR3 length: 15 residues. CDR3 loop: CASSPSGRGYNEQFF. The CDR3 DNA is TGTGCCAGCTCACCAAGCGGGAGAGGGTACAATGAGCAGTTCTTC.

CDR3 DNA: TGTGCCAGCAGCCTCGGGTACAATTCACTTCAAGCTTTCTTT. It specifies CASSLGYNSLQAFF. The chain carries TRBV5-6 and TRBJ1-1; D unresolved. Germline loops: CDR1 SGHDT, CDR2 YYEEEE. The CDR3 spans 14 residues. V dropped 4 bases and J dropped 9 bases, with 19 bases sitting between them.

The chain uses TRBV19 and TRBJ2-7; 9 bases align to TRBD1. Germline lookup yields CDR1 LNHDA and CDR2 SQIVND (reference sequence). With 7 bases clipped from V and 1 base from J, the junction kept 8 bases outside the gene matches. The CDR3 spans 15 residues. DNA of the CDR3: TGTGCCAGTAACAATCCCGGGACAGGGTCCTACGAGCAGTACTTC. It is translated as CASNNPGTGSYEQYF.

On this clone itself: This specimen includes other DNA sequences encoding the same CDR3. The chain employs TRBV28 and TRBJ2-7; D unresolved. V lost 5 bases and J 0 bases, leaving 5 bases between the germline ends. Germline CDR1 is MDHEN and CDR2 is SYDVKM. This CDR3 contains 12 residues. CDR3 in DNA: TGTGCCAGCAGTCTGTACTCCTACGAGCAGTACTTC. It codes for CASSLYSYEQYF. Full variable domain (outside the CDR3, taken from reference TRBV28 and TRBJ2-7): DVKVTQSSRYLVKRTGEKVFLECVQDMDHENMFWYRQDPGLGLRLIYFSYDVKMKEKGDIPEGYSVSREKKERFSLILESASTNQTSMYLCASSLYSYEQYFGPGTRLTVT.

The chain has TRBV10-3 and TRBJ1-2; D possibly corresponds to TRBD1 (6 bases). V was shortened by 6 bases and J by 8 bases, with 19 bases between the two germline ends. Germline lookup yields CDR1 ENHRY and CDR2 SYGVKD. This CDR3 spans 14 amino acids. This CDR3 is CAISDRREGVGYTF. In DNA, the CDR3 is TGTGCCATCAGCGACAGGCGCGAAGGGGTCGGCTACACCTTC.

The rearrangement links TRBV19 to TRBJ1-2; no firm D call. The V gene's germline CDR1 is LNHDA and CDR2 SQIVND (reference sequence). This CDR3 contains 16 residues. Between the trimmed V and J ends, which lost 4 bases and 8 bases, there was a span of 23 bases. This chain's CDR3 is CASSNVGDGGLGGYTF. The DNA for the CDR3 is TGTGCCAGTAGTAATGTGGGAGACGGCGGCCTCGGGGGCTACACCTTC.

The rearrangement uses TRBV28 and TRBJ2-5; 9 nucleotides agree with TRBD1. V lost 6 bases, J lost 5 bases, and 4 bases stayed unmatched. This CDR3 is 13 amino acids long. Germline V CDR1 and CDR2: MDHEN, SYDVKM. The CDR3 sequence is CASRQGAWETQYF. CDR3 sequence (DNA): TGTGCCAGCAGACAGGGGGCTTGGGAGACCCAGTACTTC.

The chain combines TRBV3-1 (or the pseudogene TRBV3-2) with TRBJ1-1, with a weak D call TRBD1 (6 bases). The CDR3 is 14 residues long. With 7 bases removed from V and 3 bases from J, the gap between germline ends came to 15 bases. Germline V gene data show CDR1 as LGHDT and CDR2 as YNNKEL (reference sequence). The CDR3 DNA sequence: TGTGCCAGCAACCTGAGGGGGGGCGACACTGAAGCTTTCTTT. Translated: CASNLRGGDTEAFF.

J is TRBJ1-1 and V is TRBV4-2; D call uncertain. V was trimmed by 1 base and J by 1 base, leaving 7 bases between them. The CDR3 has 14 amino acids. From germline, CDR1 is LGHNA and CDR2 YNFKEQ. In nucleotides, the CDR3 is TGTGCCAGCAGCCAAGTTCTCTCGAACACTGAAGCTTTCTTT. It is translated as CASSQVLSNTEAFF.

The rearrangement links TRBV4-1 to TRBJ1-2; 10 bases line up with TRBD1. The CDR3 is made up of 15 amino acids. Germline loops: CDR1 MGHRA, CDR2 YSYEKL. V shed 6 bases, J shed 2 bases, and the junction held 6 bases outside the gene matches. CDR3 in amino acids: CASSRGTGANYGYTF. In DNA form, the CDR3 reads TGCGCCAGCAGTCGAGGGACAGGGGCGAACTATGGCTACACCTTC.

The V gene is TRBV19, the J gene TRBJ1-6; possibly TRBD1 for D (5 bases). There are 14 residues in the CDR3. CDR1 LNHDA and CDR2 SQIVND come from the germline V gene (reference sequence). V dropped 7 bases and J dropped 4 bases, with 11 bases sitting between them. The CDR3 region is CASNGGLYNSPLHF. For the CDR3, the DNA is TGTGCCAGTAATGGGGGACTGTATAATTCACCCCTCCACTTT.

CDR3 protein: CAWCKPGLAGEQFF. CDR3 sequence (DNA): TGTGCCTGGTGTAAACCGGGACTAGCGGGCGAGCAGTTCTTC. The V and J genes are TRBV30 and TRBJ2-1, with 12 nucleotides matching TRBD2. The ends lost 5 bases at V and 10 bases at J; junction bases unmatched: 9. The CDR3 covers 14 residues. Germline V gene data show CDR1 as GTSNPN and CDR2 as SVGIG (reference sequence).

The chain couples TRBV2 to TRBJ1-2; 7 nucleotides agree with TRBD1. The ends lost 7 bases at V and 3 bases at J; junction bases unmatched: 11. Germline CDR1 is SNHLY and CDR2 is FYNNEI. This CDR3 is 15 amino acids long. As DNA, the CDR3 is TGTGCCAGCAAGGAACAGGGGACAGCTTACTATGGCTACACCTTC. This encodes CASKEQGTAYYGYTF.

This clone was observed a single time. This chain links TRBV9 with TRBJ2-2; D uncertain. The CDR3 is 13 amino acids. CDR1 and CDR2 from the germline V gene are SGDLS and YYNGEE. The V and J ends lost 2 bases and 5 bases respectively, with 7 bases between them. This CDR3 is CASSVRTTGELFF. CDR3 coding DNA: TGTGCCAGCAGCGTTCGAACAACCGGGGAGCTGTTTTTT.

J is TRBJ1-6 and V is TRBV30; weak D call: TRBD1 (5 bases). Germline values: CDR1 GTSNPN, CDR2 SVGIG (reference sequence). This CDR3 has 14 amino acids. With 0 bases removed from V and 8 bases from J, the gap between germline ends came to 11 bases. In DNA form, the CDR3 reads TGTGCCTGGAGTGTGTCATGGGGGGATTCACCCCTCCACTTT. Amino acids: CAWSVSWGDSPLHF.

This chain joins TRBV7-8 and TRBJ1-2, with TRBD1 matching 9 bases. The V and J ends lost 4 bases and 6 bases, in that order; junction bases with no gene match: 6. This CDR3 spans 14 amino acids. Germline CDR1 reads SGHVS; CDR2 reads FQNEAQ. The CDR3 sequence: CASSSPGQGHGYTF. CDR3 sequence (DNA): TGTGCCAGCAGCTCTCCGGGACAGGGCCATGGCTACACCTTC.

This rearrangement joins TRBV7-9 to TRBJ1-5; 9 bases map to TRBD1. CDR1 and CDR2 (germline): SEHNR, FQNEAQ (reference sequence). This CDR3 comprises 15 residues. The V and J ends lost 5 bases and 3 bases, in that order; junction bases with no gene match: 5. CDR3 sequence reads: CASSRTGEINQPQHF. CDR3 coding DNA: TGTGCCAGCAGCCGGACAGGGGAAATCAATCAGCCCCAGCATTTT.

The CDR3 spells CASSLPMINRETQYF. The CDR3, as DNA: TGTGCCAGCAGTCTACCCATGATCAATCGGGAGACCCAGTACTTC. The chain links TRBV7-9 to TRBJ2-5; D remains unclear. The germline V gene has CDR1 SEHNR and CDR2 FQNEAQ (reference sequence). The CDR3 loop spans 15 amino acids. V lost 6 bases to trimming and J lost 5 bases, with 19 bases between them.

The chain is built from TRBV27 and TRBJ2-6; tentatively, D is TRBD2 (5 bases). The germline V gene has CDR1 MNHEY and CDR2 SMNVEV (reference sequence). The CDR3 contains 17 residues. Trimming took 7 bases from V and 2 from J, leaving 18 bases between them. CDR3 sequence reads: CASTTTRSGTGANVLTF. The CDR3 nucleotides are TGTGCCAGCACCACGACACGGTCGGGGACTGGGGCCAACGTCCTGACTTTC.

The sample holds a few counts of this clone. The CDR3 here is CASSLGQGGNQPQHF. In DNA, the CDR3 is TGTGCCAGCAGCTTAGGACAGGGGGGCAATCAGCCCCAGCATTTT. The chain joins TRBV11-2 to TRBJ1-5, with 9 bases identical to TRBD1. V gave up 1 base and J gave up 2 bases; unmatched junction bases: 0. Looked up from germline, CDR1 is SGHAT and CDR2 is FQNNGV. CDR3 length: 15 amino acids. Full variable domain (remainder filled in from reference TRBV11-2 and TRBJ1-5): EAGVAQSPRYKIIEKRQSVAFWCNPISGHATLYWYQQILGQGPKLLIQFQNNGVVDDSQLPKDRFSAERLKGVDSTLKIQPAKLEDSAVYLCASSLGQGGNQPQHFGDGTRLSIL.

This chain links TRBV27 with TRBJ1-2; possible D gene TRBD1, 6 bases. The germline V gene has CDR1 MNHEY and CDR2 SMNVEV (reference sequence). This CDR3 contains 17 residues. Trimming shortened V by 4 bases and J by 4 bases, and 22 bases separated the two germline ends. CDR3 sequence (DNA): TGTGCCAGCAGTTCAGCATCCTCTAAGGGACATATCTATGGCTACACCTTC. This sequence encodes CASSSASSKGHIYGYTF.

In its sample, this clone was seen once. The rearrangement uses TRBV7-3 and TRBJ2-2; TRBD1 aligns across 8 bases. CDR3 size: 16 residues. CDR1 and CDR2 (germline): SGHTA, FQGTGA. The V gene end was trimmed by 3 bases and the J gene end by 7 bases; junction bases not matched to a gene: 10. CDR3 protein: CASSLLAGTGIGELFF. In DNA form, the CDR3 reads TGTGCCAGCAGCTTGTTAGCTGGGACAGGTATCGGGGAGCTGTTTTTT.

The chain is built from TRBV27 and TRBJ2-5; tentative D call: TRBD2 (6 bases). This CDR3 has 15 residues. CDR1 and CDR2 (germline): MNHEY, SMNVEV (reference sequence). Trimming shortened V by 5 bases and J by 7 bases, and 20 bases separated the two germline ends. The CDR3 DNA is TGTGCCAGCAGTCCCGGGACGGCGGGGCTAGGGACCCAGTACTTC. Translating gives CASSPGTAGLGTQYF.

This chain links TRBV5-6 with TRBJ2-7; 10 bases line up with TRBD2. Germline loops: CDR1 SGHDT, CDR2 YYEEEE. V lost 5 bases and J lost 1; bases outside the gene matches: 0. The CDR3 length is 13 residues. For the CDR3, the DNA is TGTGCCAGCAGACTAGCGGGGTCCTACGAGCAGTACTTC. Translated: CASRLAGSYEQYF.

The genes are TRBV29-1 and TRBJ2-5; TRBD2 matches 13 bases. J was trimmed by 2 bases and V by 5 bases; bases with no gene match: 8. The CDR3 has 16 amino acids. The germline V gene encodes CDR1 SQVTM and CDR2 ANQGSEA. CDR3 residues: CSVLGLAGVQQETQYF. In DNA, the CDR3 is TGCAGCGTTCTCGGACTAGCGGGGGTTCAACAAGAGACCCAGTACTTC.

The rearrangement joins TRBV19 to TRBJ1-4, with 7 bases that match TRBD1. The length of the CDR3 is 15 residues. V lost 5 bases, J lost 8 bases, and 11 bases stayed unmatched. CDR1 and CDR2 (germline): LNHDA, SQIVND (reference sequence). In DNA form, the CDR3 reads TGTGCCAGTAGTGCTACAGGGGATGGATCGGAAAAACTGTTTTTT. Translating gives CASSATGDGSEKLFF.

The chain employs TRBV7-3 and TRBJ1-1, with 7 positions matching TRBD1. CDR3 length: 15 amino acids. After removal of 5 bases from V and 6 bases from J, the junction contained 12 bases not matched to a gene. Germline V gives CDR1 SGHTA, CDR2 FQGTGA. CDR3 amino acids: CASSPSGGIFSEAFF. The CDR3 coding sequence is TGTGCCAGCAGCCCATCAGGGGGAATTTTCTCTGAAGCTTTCTTT.